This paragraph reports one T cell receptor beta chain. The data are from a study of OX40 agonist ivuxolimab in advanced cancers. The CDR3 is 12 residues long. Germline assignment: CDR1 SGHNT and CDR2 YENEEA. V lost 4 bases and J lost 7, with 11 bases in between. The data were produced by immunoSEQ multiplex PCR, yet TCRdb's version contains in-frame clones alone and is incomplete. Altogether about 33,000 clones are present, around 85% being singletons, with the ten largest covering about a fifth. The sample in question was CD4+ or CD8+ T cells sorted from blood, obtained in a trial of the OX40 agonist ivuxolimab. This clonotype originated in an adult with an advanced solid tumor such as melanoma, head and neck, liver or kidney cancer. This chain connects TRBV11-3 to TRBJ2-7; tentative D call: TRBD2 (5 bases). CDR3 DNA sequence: TGTGCCAGCAGCTCCGGTCGGGGAGAGCAGTACTTC. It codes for CASSSGRGEQYF.